The present T cell receptor beta chain was sequenced within a study of T-cell reconstitution after alpha-beta-depleted transplantation in children. TCRbeta library preparation incorporated unique molecular identifiers. TCRdb used MiXCR to reprocess the PCR reads, holding one entry per CDR3 protein. The sample has around 380,000 distinct CDR3 sequences, roughly 11% seen once; the top ten hold 5% to 6.5%. Germline V gives CDR1 SNHLY, CDR2 FYNNEI. The CDR3 has 15 residues. Germline trimming cut 2 bases from V and 3 bases from J; bases unmatched to any gene: 6. The sample here was PBMCs from the stem cell graft donor, taken from the stem cell graft. The sequence derives from a human donor who donated a stem cell graft to a child with acute myeloid leukemia. The chain joins TRBV2 to TRBJ2-7; 8 bases align to TRBD1. The CDR3 DNA sequence: TGTGCCAGCAGTGAAACAGGGGGGAAAAACTACGAGCAGTACGTC. Its protein product is CASSETGGKNYEQYV.